These 21 T cell receptor beta chains came from one sample sequenced in a study of shared clonotypes between healthy human individuals. Profiling relied on immunoSEQ multiplex PCR, and the TCRdb table lists in-frame clones only, not all of them. The sample contains 450,000 to 500,000 clones, about 85% of which appear only once. Sequenced sample: PBMCs. Receptor source: a woman in her forties in good health. Some clones in this sample may be carry-over from other donors' samples.

As DNA, the CDR3 is TGTGCCACCAGCAGCAGCCAGGCCCAGTACTTC. As protein: CATSSSQAQYF. The chain combines TRBV15 with TRBJ2-5; D is uncertain. This CDR3 spans 11 amino acids. V lost 3 bases to trimming and J lost 9 bases, with 8 bases between them. The V gene's germline CDR1 is LNHNV and CDR2 YYDKDF (reference sequence).

The J gene is TRBJ1-1, the V gene TRBV7-2, with 7 positions matching TRBD1. Unmatched junction bases numbered 2, after V lost 5 bases and J lost 2 bases. The V gene's germline CDR1 is SGHTA and CDR2 FQGNSA. This CDR3 contains 13 residues. The CDR3: CASSRQGNTEAFF. The DNA of the CDR3 is TGTGCCAGCAGCCGACAGGGCAACACTGAAGCTTTCTTT. The full variable domain, rest sourced from reference TRBV7-2 and TRBJ1-1, is GAGVSQSPSNKVTEKGKDVELRCDPISGHTALYWYRQSLGQGLEFLIYFQGNSAPDKSGLPSDRFSAERTGGSVSTLTIQRTQQEDSAVYLCASSRQGNTEAFFGQGTRLTVV.

This clone was seen many times. The CDR3 sequence is CAIRQGLPTDTQYF. DNA of the CDR3: TGTGCCATCAGACAGGGACTGCCCACAGATACGCAGTATTTT. The chain is built from TRBV10-3 and TRBJ2-3; D possibly matches TRBD1 or TRBD2 (6 bases each). This CDR3 has 14 amino acids. V was shortened by 6 bases and J by 2 bases, with 12 bases between the two germline ends. Germline-derived CDR1 and CDR2 are ENHRY and SYGVKD.

The gene calls are TRBV29-1 and TRBJ2-3; 10 positions agree with TRBD2. Germline CDR1 reads SQVTM; CDR2 reads ANQGSEA. Losses at the gene ends were 8 bases for V and 1 base for J; bases not matched to a gene: 3. This CDR3 is built from 13 residues. In nucleotides, the CDR3 is TGCAGCTCGGGGACTAGCGGCACAGATACGCAGTATTTT. It encodes CSSGTSGTDTQYF.

A note on this clone: A much larger clone sits a single nucleotide away, making a read error possible. The gene calls are TRBV29-1 and TRBJ1-2; the D gene is possibly TRBD1 (5 bases). The germline V gene encodes CDR1 SQVTM and CDR2 ANQGSEA. The length of the CDR3 is 13 residues. CDR3 nucleotide sequence: TGCAGCGTTGACATTGCGGGTACAGGCGGCTACATCTTC. This encodes CSVDIAGTGGYIF.

The chain combines TRBV19 with TRBJ2-5; 8 nucleotides agree with TRBD1. Germline lookup yields CDR1 LNHDA and CDR2 SQIVND (reference sequence). This CDR3 contains 15 residues. Trimming cost V 0 bases and J 2 bases; bases outside gene matches: 2. CDR3 nucleotide sequence: TGTGCCAGTAGTATAGATACAGGGGGTCAAGAGACCCAGTACTTC. Residues: CASSIDTGGQETQYF.

This chain uses TRBV18 with TRBJ1-1; D gene ambiguous. Germline CDR1 and CDR2: KGHSH and LQKENI. The CDR3 has 14 residues. The germline V and J ends were trimmed by 5 bases and 0 bases, with 10 bases remaining between them. Here the CDR3 DNA reads TGTGCCAGCTCAAAGACTAGTTTGAACACTGAAGCTTTCTTT. This translates into CASSKTSLNTEAFF.

Notes on this clone: A much bigger clone sits one base away, suggesting this may be a read error. This chain joins TRBV7-2 and TRBJ2-3; 7 bases match TRBD2. V dropped 1 base and J dropped 4; count of bases not matched to a gene: 8. Germline CDR1 is SGHTA and CDR2 is FQGNSA. This CDR3 region has 16 residues. CDR3 region: CASSLGGGSVPDTQYF. CDR3 DNA sequence: TGTGCCAGCAGCTTAGGGGGCGGGAGTGTCCCAGATACGCAGTATTTT.

The chain links TRBV7-3 to TRBJ2-3, with D unresolved. Germline V gives CDR1 SGHTA, CDR2 FQGTGA. Trimming shortened V by 2 bases and J by 0 bases, and 3 bases separated the two germline ends. The CDR3 is made up of 13 amino acids. In DNA form, the CDR3 reads TGTGCCAGCAGCTTACCTAGCACAGATACGCAGTATTTT. Its translation is CASSLPSTDTQYF.

With regard to this clone: A read error may be the cause here, since a much bigger clone is one base away. The genes are TRBV5-1 and TRBJ1-6, with TRBD1 as a possible D gene (5 bases). Germline CDR1 is SGHRS and CDR2 is YFSETQ. The CDR3 sequence is 14 residues long. The CDR3 DNA reads as TGCACCAGCAGCTGGGGGGAGCATAATTCACCCCTCCACTTT. Its protein product is CTSSWGEHNSPLHF.

This rearrangement joins TRBV7-2 to TRBJ1-5; D gene unclear. Germline CDR1 and CDR2: SGHTA and FQGNSA. The CDR3 consists of 16 residues. V lost 1 base to trimming and J lost 4 bases, with 14 bases between them. CDR3 protein: CASSLVGVQANQPQHF. CDR3 coding DNA: TGTGCCAGCAGCTTAGTTGGGGTTCAGGCTAATCAGCCCCAGCATTTT.

The chain recombines TRBV28 with TRBJ1-4; TRBD1 agrees at 7 bases. Trimming at V came to 6 bases and at J to 3 bases, leaving 13 bases not matched to a gene. The CDR3 is 17 residues long. Germline CDR1 and CDR2: MDHEN and SYDVKM. CDR3 loop: CASSSLLPGQSNEKLFF. The CDR3 DNA sequence: TGTGCCAGCAGCTCTCTCCTTCCGGGACAGTCTAATGAAAAACTGTTTTTT.

This clone has more than one count but fewer than ten. This chain links TRBV27 with TRBJ2-2; D remains ambiguous. This CDR3 contains 14 residues. The germline V gene encodes CDR1 MNHEY and CDR2 SMNVEV (reference sequence). The V end was cut by 6 bases, the J end by 1 base, with 9 bases between. The CDR3 is CASSQIWNTGELFF. CDR3 sequence (DNA): TGTGCCAGCAGCCAGATATGGAACACCGGGGAGCTGTTTTTT.

The J gene is TRBJ2-1, the V gene TRBV4-1; 8 bases line up with TRBD2. CDR1 MGHRA and CDR2 YSYEKL come from the germline V gene. Germline trimming cut 4 bases from V and 0 bases from J; bases unmatched to any gene: 5. This CDR3 is 16 amino acids long. This chain's CDR3 is CASSLRLAPSYNEQFF. Here the CDR3 DNA reads TGCGCCAGCAGCCTTAGACTAGCGCCCTCCTACAATGAGCAGTTCTTC.

Remarks on this clone: A far larger clone differs by one base, so this is likely a read error. The CDR3 carries no conserved terminal phenylalanine or tryptophan, so it likely arises from a read error. The chain employs TRBV28 and TRBJ1-5; D perhaps matches TRBD1 (5 bases). The germline V and J ends were trimmed by 3 bases and 6 bases, with 9 bases remaining between them. CDR3 length: 13 amino acids. Germline V lookup: CDR1 MDHEN, CDR2 SYDVKM. The CDR3 DNA is TGTGCCAGCAGTTTCGGGGGGATTCAGCCCCAGCATCTT. This sequence encodes CASSFGGIQPQHL.

The gene calls are TRBV28 and TRBJ1-5; D is ambiguous. The V end lost 1 base, the J end lost 4 bases, and 8 bases lay between the germline ends. The CDR3 contains 14 residues. Germline V gene data show CDR1 as MDHEN and CDR2 as SYDVKM. CDR3 residues: CASSLLFTNQPQHF. CDR3 DNA sequence: TGTGCCAGCAGTTTATTATTCACGAATCAGCCCCAGCATTTT. Together with reference TRBV28 and TRBJ1-5, the CDR3 gives the full variable domain: DVKVTQSSRYLVKRTGEKVFLECVQDMDHENMFWYRQDPGLGLRLIYFSYDVKMKEKGDIPEGYSVSREKKERFSLILESASTNQTSMYLCASSLLFTNQPQHFGDGTRLSIL.

In the case of this clone: It differs at one base from a far larger clone, so likely a read error. The chain has TRBV29-1 and TRBJ2-7, with D perhaps being TRBD1 or TRBD2 (6 bases each). The V end lost 6 bases, the J end lost 1 base, and 16 bases lay between the germline ends. CDR1 and CDR2 from the germline V gene are SQVTM and ANQGSEA. The CDR3 has 14 residues. For the CDR3, the DNA is TGCAGCGTGGGGGCTGGGCGGGAATCCTACGAGCAGTACTTC. It is translated as CSVGAGRESYEQYF.

The count of this clone is one. The junction shows a germline mismatch at one end, possibly a read error. This specimen includes other DNA sequences encoding the same CDR3. V gene TRBV10-2 combines with J gene TRBJ1-3, with D unresolved. Germline V gene lookup returns CDR1 WSHSY and CDR2 SAAADI. The CDR3 spans 17 residues. The CDR3 nucleotides read TGCGCCAGCAGCCCCGCAGCCCCGAGAAACTCTGGAAACACAATATATTTT. Translating gives CASSPAAPRNSGNTIYF.

J is TRBJ1-4 and V is TRBV5-6, with D possibly TRBD1 on 5 matching bases. Trimming shortened V by 4 bases and J by 0 bases, and 10 bases separated the two germline ends. Germline-derived CDR1 and CDR2 are SGHDT and YYEEEE. The CDR3 totals 15 residues. In DNA form, the CDR3 reads TGTGCCAGCAGCCTCACAGGAACAACTAATGAAAAACTGTTTTTT. It encodes CASSLTGTTNEKLFF.

The chain employs TRBV13 and TRBJ2-1; D is perhaps TRBD1 (6 bases). CDR1 is PRHDT, CDR2 FYEKMQ, per germline (reference sequence). V was trimmed by 4 bases and J by 7 bases, leaving 8 bases between them. The CDR3 runs to 12 residues. The DNA for the CDR3 is TGTGCCAGCAGCTCACAGGGAAATGAGCAGTTCTTC. It yields the protein CASSSQGNEQFF.

As concerns this clone: This sequence is one base from a far larger clone and is likely a read error. The chain uses TRBV11-2 and TRBJ2-7; possible D gene TRBD2, 6 bases. Germline CDR1 SGHAT, CDR2 FQNNGV. This CDR3 has 14 residues. CDR3 in DNA: TGTGCCAGCAGCTTACAGCGGGCCTCCTGCGAGCAGTACTTC. It encodes CASSLQRASCEQYF.